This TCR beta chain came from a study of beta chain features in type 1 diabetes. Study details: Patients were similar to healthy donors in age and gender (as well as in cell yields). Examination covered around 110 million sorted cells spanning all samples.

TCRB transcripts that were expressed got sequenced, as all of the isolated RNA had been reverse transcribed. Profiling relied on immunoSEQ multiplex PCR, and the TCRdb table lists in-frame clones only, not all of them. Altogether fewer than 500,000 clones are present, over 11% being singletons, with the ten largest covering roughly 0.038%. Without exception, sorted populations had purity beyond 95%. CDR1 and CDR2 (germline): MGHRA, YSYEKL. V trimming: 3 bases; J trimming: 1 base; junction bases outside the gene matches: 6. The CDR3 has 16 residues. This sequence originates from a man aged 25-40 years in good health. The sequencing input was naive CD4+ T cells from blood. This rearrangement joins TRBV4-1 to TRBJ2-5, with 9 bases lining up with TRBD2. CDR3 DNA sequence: TGCGCCAGCAGCCAGAGAGTAGCGGGGGCCCAAGAGACCCAGTACTTC. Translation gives CASSQRVAGAQETQYF.